This T cell receptor beta chain appears in the sequencing data of a study of shared clonotypes between healthy human individuals. Trimming left V 2 bases short and J 5 bases short, with 16 bases between. There are 16 residues in the CDR3. CDR1 and CDR2 (germline): GTSNPN, SVGIG (reference sequence). Note on this clone: The antigen is undetermined.

At the deep level, the assay was run. Profiled with immunoSEQ multiplex PCR; TCRdb holds only in-frame clones, not every one. The table shows around 2,000,000 clones, with 85% to 95% occurring only once. Findings and limits, study-wide: Only blood underwent sampling, and tissue repertoires likely differ. Non-shared clonotypes were found to have lower generation probabilities than the clonotypes that were shared by all four of the sorted-subset donors.

Sample: naive CD4+ T cells sorted from blood. Subset: CD45RA+ positively selected. This chain connects TRBV30 to TRBJ1-6, with a tentative D call TRBD1 (6 bases). The sequence was collected from a man aged 18 to 29 in good health. For the CDR3, the DNA is TGTGCCTGGAGTACCCGGGGGCGGGGGAATAATTCACCCCTCCACTTT. It codes for CAWSTRGRGNNSPLHF.